This T cell receptor beta chain was sequenced for a study of T cells in Graves' hyperthyroidism and ophthalmopathy (dated by TCRdb to 2018 to 2020). The study in broad terms: Peripheral blood samples were taken at the time of initial diagnosis, prior to any treatment. In addition, the study compared T-cell repertoires in thyroid tissue and in blood from roughly 6 Graves' hyperthyroidism patients. The 85 to 100 discovery patients were randomly split 7:3 into training and test sets. Prospective prediction of ophthalmopathy was tested in an independent validation cohort of approximately 18 hyperthyroidism patients and roughly 16 patients who later progressed to ophthalmopathy. The paper reports TCR Vbeta CDR3 sequencing of approximately 130 peripheral blood samples: approximately 41 ophthalmopathy, 70 to 85 hyperthyroidism and around 17 progressor patients. To identify TCR V-J signatures that set the groups apart, the researchers used a discovery cohort of about a hundred patients, made up of about 44 with Graves' ophthalmopathy and about 60 with stable Graves' hyperthyroidism. Once sampling was done, hyperthyroidism patients were given methimazole at a starting dose of 30 mg daily, whereas ophthalmopathy patients were given high-dose intravenous methylprednisolone. Overall study outcomes, separate from this receptor: In validation, progression to ophthalmopathy was predicted by the model with around 71% sensitivity and about 72% specificity, a median of approximately 6.5 months before onset. Sample size was not statistically predetermined, and investigators were not blinded to group allocation. In cross-validation, a model built on a 13 V-J signature told ophthalmopathy apart from stable hyperthyroidism with under 90% sensitivity and approximately 84% specificity, and in testing the same model reached 80%/75%. Blood samples also contained most of the expanded thyroid clonotypes (frequency above 0.001), which suggests that blood repertoires may reflect thyroid immune responses.

Notes on this clonotype: No antigen is known for it. It has no much larger one-base neighbor in the sample; base qualities were not kept.

V ends up 5 bases short and J 1 base short, with an unmatched junction base count of 14. CDR1 and CDR2 are read off the germline V gene as SGHVS and FQNEAQ. From the cysteine up to the phenylalanine, the CDR3 has a length of 19 residues. Only CDR3 DNA remains: 57 bases, in frame from the first base. TCR beta CDR3 regions were amplified from RNA transcripts. For the first round of RT-PCR on the TCR CDR3, the HTBI primer set was used together with the Qiagen OneStep RT-PCR kit. The libraries were constructed in a second round of multiplex PCR and then size-selected and purified. The libraries were sequenced on an Illumina HiSeq2000 using paired-end 100 bp reads. The authors' pipeline ran thus. SOAPnuke was used to process the raw data, removing reads that contained adapters or uncalled bases, had a mean Phred below 15, or lacked an exact match to the constant primer or identifier. COPE v1.2.5 was used to merge high-quality paired reads, and clonotypes were defined as unique nucleotide sequences. Clonotypes were aligned to IMGT TRBV, TRBD and TRBJ reference segments using MiTCR v1.1. The analysis was restricted to V-J combinations with a frequency above 0.0001, which together covered 98% to 99.2% of the repertoires. The TCS score was defined as the ratio of F50 (clonal expansion) to E x V (chaos), calculated using BLOSUM62-based TCRdist between CDR3 peptides within each V-J. Welch's t-statistics and random forest reduced fewer than 550 V-J features to roughly 13, which were used in a naive Bayes classifier (R e1071). TCRdb applied fastp at Q25 and MiXCR to the public reads, then kept only in-frame beta chains. For every CDR3 protein sequence, its rows merge into one entry that carries the most common genes and DNA. None of the V and J calls come from the authors' own analysis; TCRdb made them. The sample table contains hundreds of thousands of distinct CDR3 sequences; only one count was recorded for about 15% of them. The ten largest clones add up to about 13% of the sample.

Moderately to severely active disease, a Clinical Activity Score of at least 3, a NOSPECS grade of at least 4, and a duration under 3 months were present in ophthalmopathy patients. Exclusion was applied to patients with uncontrolled infections, other autoimmune diseases, pregnancy or lactation. Diagnoses were established on the basis of clinical symptoms, serum thyroxine and TRAb, thyroid ultrasound, and orbital computed tomography. PBMCs were isolated from approximately 10 ml of fresh peripheral blood by Ficoll-Paque density gradient centrifugation. Trizol reagent was used to extract total RNA, and RNA quality was then checked on an Agilent 2100 Bioanalyzer.

Sequencing input: blood. The rearranged segments are TRBV7-8 and TRBJ2-1, with TRBD2 matching 10 junction bases. This sequence was found in a young man with Graves' ophthalmopathy. The DNA sequence reads TGTGCCAGCAGCACCCCGCACAGGGGAGCGGGAGGGTCCTACAATGAGCAGTTCTTC. The resulting protein is CASSTPHRGAGGSYNEQFF.